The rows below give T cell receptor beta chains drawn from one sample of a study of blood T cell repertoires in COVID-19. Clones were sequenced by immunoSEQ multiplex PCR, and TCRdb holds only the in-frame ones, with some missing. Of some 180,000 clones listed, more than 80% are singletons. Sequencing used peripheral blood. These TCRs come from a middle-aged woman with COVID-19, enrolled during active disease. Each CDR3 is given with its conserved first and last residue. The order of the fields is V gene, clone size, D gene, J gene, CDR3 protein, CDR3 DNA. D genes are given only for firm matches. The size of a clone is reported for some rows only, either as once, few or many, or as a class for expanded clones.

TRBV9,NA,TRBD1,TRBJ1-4,CASSAATGVVEKLFF,TGTGCCAGCAGCGCCGCGACAGGGGTTGTGGAAAAACTGTTTTTT
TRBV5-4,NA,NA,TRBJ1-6,CASSSNPGASYNSPLHF,TGTGCCAGCAGCTCCAACCCTGGGGCCTCCTATAATTCACCCCTCCACTTT
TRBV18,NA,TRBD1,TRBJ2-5,CASSPRGGRGLETQYF,TGTGCCAGCTCACCACGTGGGGGCAGGGGGCTTGAGACCCAGTACTTC
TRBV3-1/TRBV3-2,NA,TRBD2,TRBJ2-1,CASSPKTSGSINEQFF,TGTGCCAGCAGCCCTAAGACTAGCGGGAGCATCAATGAGCAGTTCTTC
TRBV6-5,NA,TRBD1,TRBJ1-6,CASSYRDRDGSPLHF,TGTGCCAGCAGTTATCGGGACAGGGACGGATCACCCCTCCACTTT
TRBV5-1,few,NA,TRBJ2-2,CASHGLTGELFF,TGCGCCAGCCACGGGTTGACCGGGGAGCTGTTTTTT
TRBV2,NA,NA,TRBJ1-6,CASLRQNDSPLHF,TGTGCCAGCCTGAGGCAGAATGATTCACCCCTCCACTTT
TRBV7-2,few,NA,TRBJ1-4,CASSLGWAVNEKLFF,TGTGCCAGCAGCTTAGGGTGGGCCGTTAATGAAAAACTGTTTTTT
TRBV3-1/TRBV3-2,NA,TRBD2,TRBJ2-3,CASSGTSGRNTQYF,TGTGCCAGCAGCGGAACTAGCGGGAGGAATACGCAGTATTTT
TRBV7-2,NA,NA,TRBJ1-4,CASSLALASEKLFF,TGTGCCAGCAGCTTAGCGCTCGCTAGTGAAAAACTGTTTTTT
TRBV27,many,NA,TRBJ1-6,CASRTRDLPLHF,TGTGCCAGCAGAACCAGGGATTTGCCCCTCCACTTT
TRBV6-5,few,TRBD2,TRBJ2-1,CASSSGRANEQFF,TGTGCCAGCAGTAGCGGGAGGGCCAATGAGCAGTTCTTC
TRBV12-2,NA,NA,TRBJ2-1,CASRPLAGGREGEQFF,TGTGCAAGTCGACCTCTAGCGGGAGGTAGGGAAGGTGAGCAGTTCTTC
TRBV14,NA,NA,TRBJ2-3,CASSQDRWLFRGDTQYF,TGTGCCAGCAGCCAAGATCGCTGGCTATTTCGGGGAGATACGCAGTATTTT
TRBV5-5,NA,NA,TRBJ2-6,CASSLGRSGGANVLTF,TGTGCCAGCAGCTTGGGGAGGAGTGGTGGGGCCAACGTCCTGACTTTC
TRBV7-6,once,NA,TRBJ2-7,CASSLDSGYSYEQYF,TGTGCCAGCAGCTTGGATTCAGGGTACTCCTACGAGCAGTACTTC
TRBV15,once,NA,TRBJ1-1,CATSRRANTEAFF,TGTGCCACCAGCAGGCGAGCGAACACTGAAGCTTTCTTT
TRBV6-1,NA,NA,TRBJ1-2,CASGGGGYLSGYTF,TGTGCCAGCGGAGGGGGGGGCTACCTTTCGGGCTACACCTTC
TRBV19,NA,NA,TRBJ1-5,CASSIGGQANQPQHF,TGTGCCAGTAGTATAGGGGGCCAGGCCAATCAGCCCCAGCATTTT
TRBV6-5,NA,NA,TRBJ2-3,CAGLDRSTDTQYF,TGTGCCGGGCTCGACAGGTCCACAGATACGCAGTATTTT
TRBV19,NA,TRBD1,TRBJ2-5,CASSAQGESKTQYF,TGTGCCAGTAGTGCCCAGGGGGAATCAAAGACCCAGTACTTC
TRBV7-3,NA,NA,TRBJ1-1,CASSFDPGTEAFF,TGTGCCAGCAGCTTCGACCCGGGGACTGAAGCTTTCTTT
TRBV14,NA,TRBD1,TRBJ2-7,CASSQEATGSEQYF,TGTGCCAGCAGCCAAGAGGCGACAGGGAGCGAGCAGTACTTC
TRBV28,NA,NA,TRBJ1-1,CASTPSGGNTEAFF,TGTGCCAGCACTCCCTCAGGAGGGAACACTGAAGCTTTCTTT
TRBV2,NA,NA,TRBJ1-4,CASRAYFATNEKLFF,TGTGCCAGCAGAGCCTACTTCGCAACTAATGAAAAACTGTTTTTT
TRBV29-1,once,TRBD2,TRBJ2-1,CSVEGTSGRAYNEQFF,TGCAGCGTTGAGGGGACTAGCGGGAGGGCATACAATGAGCAGTTCTTC
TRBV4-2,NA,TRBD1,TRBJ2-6,CASSQGTGGGTGANVLTF,TGTGCCAGCAGCCAAGGGACAGGGGGCGGAACTGGGGCCAACGTCCTGACTTTC
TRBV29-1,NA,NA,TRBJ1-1,CSVEDTGLEAFF,TGCAGCGTTGAAGATACAGGGTTAGAAGCTTTCTTT
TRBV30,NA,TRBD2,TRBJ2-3,CAWSVNLLAGVGDTQYF,TGTGCCTGGAGTGTAAACTTGTTGGCGGGAGTGGGAGATACGCAGTATTTT
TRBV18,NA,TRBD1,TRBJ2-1,CASSPLGQSSYNEQFF,TGTGCCAGCTCACCCTTGGGACAGAGCTCCTACAATGAGCAGTTCTTC
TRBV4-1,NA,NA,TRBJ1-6,CASSQWKGQGQIVSPLHF,TGCGCCAGCAGCCAATGGAAGGGCCAGGGGCAGATTGTATCACCCCTCCACTTT
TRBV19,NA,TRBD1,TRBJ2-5,CASSRDRDQETQYF,TGTGCCAGTAGCCGGGACAGGGACCAAGAGACCCAGTACTTC
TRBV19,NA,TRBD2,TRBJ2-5,CASSSGTSGRETQYF,TGTGCCAGTAGTAGCGGGACTAGCGGTAGGGAGACCCAGTACTTC
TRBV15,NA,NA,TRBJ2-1,CATSRYQGYNEQFF,TGTGCCACCAGCAGGTATCAGGGGTACAATGAGCAGTTCTTC
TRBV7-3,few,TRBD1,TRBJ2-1,CASSSGTVPYNEQFF,TGTGCCAGCAGCTCCGGGACAGTACCCTACAATGAGCAGTTCTTC
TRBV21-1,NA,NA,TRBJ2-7,CASSKVCTGRATYEQYF,TGTGCCAGCAGCAAAGTCTGTACAGGTAGGGCAACCTACGAGCAGTACTTC
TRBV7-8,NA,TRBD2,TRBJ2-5,CASSLEGLAETQYF,TGTGCCAGCAGCTTAGAAGGACTAGCAGAGACCCAGTACTTC
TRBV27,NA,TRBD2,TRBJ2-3,CASTTGLAATDTQYF,TGTGCCAGCACTACGGGACTAGCGGCCACAGATACGCAGTATTTT
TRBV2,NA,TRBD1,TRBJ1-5,CASSGQGMGNQPQHF,TGTGCCAGCAGCGGACAGGGTATGGGTAATCAGCCCCAGCATTTT
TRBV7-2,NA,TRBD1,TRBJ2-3,CASSSRTGSDTQYF,TGTGCCAGCAGCTCCCGGACAGGGTCGGATACGCAGTATTTT
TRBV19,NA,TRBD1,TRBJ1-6,CASSAGGDSPLHF,TGTGCCAGTAGTGCAGGGGGCGATTCACCCCTCCACTTT
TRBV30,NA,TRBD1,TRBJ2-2,CAWSTQGIGELFF,TGTGCCTGGAGTACACAGGGGATCGGGGAGCTGTTTTTT
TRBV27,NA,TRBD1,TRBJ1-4,CASSLRFRDRPNEKLFF,TGTGCCAGCAGTTTACGATTCAGGGACAGACCTAATGAAAAACTGTTTTTT
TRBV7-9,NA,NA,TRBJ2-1,CASSLAPGQTGRSYNEQFF,TGTGCCAGCAGCTTAGCTCCGGGGCAGACAGGGAGGTCCTACAATGAGCAGTTCTTC
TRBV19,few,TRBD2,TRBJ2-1,CASSMSASGSYNEQFF,TGTGCCAGTAGTATGTCGGCTAGCGGGAGCTACAATGAGCAGTTCTTC
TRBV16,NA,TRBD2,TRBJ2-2,CASSPSGTSGATGELFF,TGTGCCAGCAGCCCCTCCGGTACTAGCGGGGCCACCGGGGAGCTGTTTTTT
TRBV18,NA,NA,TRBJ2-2,CASSSRDGGELFF,TGTGCCAGCTCATCCAGGGATGGCGGGGAGCTGTTTTTT
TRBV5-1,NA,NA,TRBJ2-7,CASSLERRSGEQYF,TGCGCCAGCAGCTTGGAGAGGCGGTCGGGAGAGCAGTACTTC
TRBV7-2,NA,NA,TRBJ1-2,CASSLATGKGYTF,TGTGCCAGCAGCTTAGCTACAGGGAAGGGCTACACCTTC
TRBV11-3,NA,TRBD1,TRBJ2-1,CASSSRGGQGNEQFF,TGTGCCAGCAGCTCCCGCGGGGGACAGGGGAACGAGCAGTTCTTC
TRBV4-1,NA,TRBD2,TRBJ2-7,CASSLLARTSGTYEQYF,TGCGCCAGCAGCCTGTTAGCTCGGACTAGCGGTACCTACGAGCAGTACTTC
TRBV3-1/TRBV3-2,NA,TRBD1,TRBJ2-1,CASSQAGTVYNEQFF,TGTGCCAGCAGCCAAGCAGGGACAGTATACAATGAGCAGTTCTTC
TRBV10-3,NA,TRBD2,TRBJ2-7,CAISSAGAVYEQYF,TGTGCCATCAGCTCAGCGGGAGCCGTTTACGAGCAGTACTTC
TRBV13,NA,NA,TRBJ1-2,CASSPASGGLYGYTF,TGTGCCAGCAGTCCCGCTTCGGGCGGACTCTATGGCTACACCTTC